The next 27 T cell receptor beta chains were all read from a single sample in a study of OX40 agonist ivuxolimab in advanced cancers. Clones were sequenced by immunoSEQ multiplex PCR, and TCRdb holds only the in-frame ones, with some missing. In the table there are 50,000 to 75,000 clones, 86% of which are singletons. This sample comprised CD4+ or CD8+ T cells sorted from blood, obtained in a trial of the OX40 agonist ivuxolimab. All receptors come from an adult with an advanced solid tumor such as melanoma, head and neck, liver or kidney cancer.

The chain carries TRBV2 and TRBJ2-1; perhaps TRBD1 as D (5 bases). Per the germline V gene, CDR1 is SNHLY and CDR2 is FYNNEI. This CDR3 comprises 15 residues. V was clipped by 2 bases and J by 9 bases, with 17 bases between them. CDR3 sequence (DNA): TGTGCCAGCAGTGAACTGCGACAGTCCCACGGTGAGCAGTTCTTC. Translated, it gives CASSELRQSHGEQFF.

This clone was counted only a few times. Here the CDR3 DNA reads TGTGCCAGCAGTTTTGACAGGGATCAGCCCCAGCATTTT. It yields the protein CASSFDRDQPQHF. The chain joins TRBV27 to TRBJ1-5; 7 bases align to TRBD1. Germline CDR1 MNHEY, CDR2 SMNVEV (reference sequence). J gave up 5 bases and V 3 bases, and 1 base lay outside the gene matches. The CDR3 consists of 13 residues.

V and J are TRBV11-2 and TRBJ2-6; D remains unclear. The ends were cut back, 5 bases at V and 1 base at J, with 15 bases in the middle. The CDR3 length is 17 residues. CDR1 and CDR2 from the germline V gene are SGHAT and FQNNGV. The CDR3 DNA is TGTGCCAGCAGCACACTGAAAAGGCCTTCTGGGGCCAACGTCCTGACTTTC. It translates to CASSTLKRPSGANVLTF.

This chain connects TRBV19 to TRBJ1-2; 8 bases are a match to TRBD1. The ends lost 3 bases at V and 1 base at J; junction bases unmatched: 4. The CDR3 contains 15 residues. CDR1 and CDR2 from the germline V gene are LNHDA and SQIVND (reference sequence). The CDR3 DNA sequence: TGTGCCAGTAGTATTGGACAGGGTGTTAACTATGGCTACACCTTC. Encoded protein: CASSIGQGVNYGYTF.

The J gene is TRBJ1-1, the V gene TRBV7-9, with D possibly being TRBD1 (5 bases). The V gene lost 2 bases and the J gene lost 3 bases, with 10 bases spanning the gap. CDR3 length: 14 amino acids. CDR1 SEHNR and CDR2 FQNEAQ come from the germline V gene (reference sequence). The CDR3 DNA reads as TGTGCCAGCAGCTTATGGGGGGAGGACACTGAAGCTTTCTTT. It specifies CASSLWGEDTEAFF.

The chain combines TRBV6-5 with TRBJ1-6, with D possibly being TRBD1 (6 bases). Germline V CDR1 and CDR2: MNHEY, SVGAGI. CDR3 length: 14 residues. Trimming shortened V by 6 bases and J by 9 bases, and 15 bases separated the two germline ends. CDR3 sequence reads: CASSVRGRTSPLHF. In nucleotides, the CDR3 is TGTGCCAGCAGCGTCAGGGGACGTACTTCACCCCTCCACTTT.

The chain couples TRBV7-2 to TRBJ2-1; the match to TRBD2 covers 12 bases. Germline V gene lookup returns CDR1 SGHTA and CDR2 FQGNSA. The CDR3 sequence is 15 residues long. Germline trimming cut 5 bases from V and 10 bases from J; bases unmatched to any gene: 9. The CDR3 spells CASSQPSGRADEQFF. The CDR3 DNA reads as TGTGCCAGCAGCCAACCTAGCGGGAGGGCCGACGAGCAGTTCTTC.

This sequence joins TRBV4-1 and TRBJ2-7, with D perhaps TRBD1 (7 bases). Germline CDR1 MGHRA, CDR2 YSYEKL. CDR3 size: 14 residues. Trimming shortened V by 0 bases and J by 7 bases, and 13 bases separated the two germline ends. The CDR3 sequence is CASSQDRGVWEQYF. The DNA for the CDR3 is TGCGCCAGCAGCCAAGACAGGGGGGTATGGGAGCAGTACTTC.

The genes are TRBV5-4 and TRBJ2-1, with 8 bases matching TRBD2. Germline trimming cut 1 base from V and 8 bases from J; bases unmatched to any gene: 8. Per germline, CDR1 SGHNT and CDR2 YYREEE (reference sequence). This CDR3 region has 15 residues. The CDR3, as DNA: TGTGCCAGCAGCTTGAGACAAGGAGCGGGGGATGAGCAGTTCTTC. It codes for CASSLRQGAGDEQFF.

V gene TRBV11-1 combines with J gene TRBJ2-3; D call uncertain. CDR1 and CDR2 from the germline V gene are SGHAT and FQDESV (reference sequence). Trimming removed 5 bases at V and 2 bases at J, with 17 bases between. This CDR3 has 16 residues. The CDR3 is CASSTVGVHHTDTQYF. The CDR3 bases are TGTGCCAGCAGCACTGTTGGGGTCCACCACACAGATACGCAGTATTTT. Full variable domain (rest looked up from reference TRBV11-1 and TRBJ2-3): EAEVAQSPRYKITEKSQAVAFWCDPISGHATLYWYRQILGQGPELLVQFQDESVVDDSQLPKDRFSAERLKGVDSTLKIQPAELGDSAMYLCASSTVGVHHTDTQYFGPGTRLTVL.

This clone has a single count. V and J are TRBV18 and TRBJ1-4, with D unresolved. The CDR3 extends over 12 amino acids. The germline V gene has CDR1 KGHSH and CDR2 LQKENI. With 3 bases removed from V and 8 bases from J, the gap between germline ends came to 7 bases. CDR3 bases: TGTGCCAGCTCACCGACATTGGAAAAACTGTTTTTT. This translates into CASSPTLEKLFF.

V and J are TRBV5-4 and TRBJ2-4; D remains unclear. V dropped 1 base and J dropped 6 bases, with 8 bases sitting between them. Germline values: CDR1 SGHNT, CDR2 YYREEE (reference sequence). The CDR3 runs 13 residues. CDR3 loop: CASSLKGPNIQYF. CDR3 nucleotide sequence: TGTGCCAGCAGCTTGAAGGGCCCAAACATTCAGTACTTC.

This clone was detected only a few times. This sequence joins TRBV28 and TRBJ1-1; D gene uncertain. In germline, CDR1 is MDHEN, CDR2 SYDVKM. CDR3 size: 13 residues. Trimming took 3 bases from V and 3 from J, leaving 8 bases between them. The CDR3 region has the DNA TGTGCCAGCAGTTTCGGGGAGTACACTGAAGCTTTCTTT. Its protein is CASSFGEYTEAFF.

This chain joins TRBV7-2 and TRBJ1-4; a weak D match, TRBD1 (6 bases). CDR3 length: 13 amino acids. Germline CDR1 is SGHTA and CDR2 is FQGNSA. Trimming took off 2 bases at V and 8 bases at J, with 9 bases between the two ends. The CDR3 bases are TGTGCCAGCAGCTTAACAGGGAACGAAAAACTGTTTTTT. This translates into CASSLTGNEKLFF.

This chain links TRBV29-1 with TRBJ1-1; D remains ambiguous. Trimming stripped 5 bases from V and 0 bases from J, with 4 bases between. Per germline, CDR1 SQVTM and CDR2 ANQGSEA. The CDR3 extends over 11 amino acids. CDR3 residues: CSVLMNTEAFF. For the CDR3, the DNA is TGCAGCGTTTTAATGAACACTGAAGCTTTCTTT.

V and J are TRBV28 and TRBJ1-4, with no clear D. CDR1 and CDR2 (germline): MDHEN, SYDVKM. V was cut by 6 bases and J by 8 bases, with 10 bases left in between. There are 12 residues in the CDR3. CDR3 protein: CASRPPNEKLFF. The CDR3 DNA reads TGTGCCAGCAGACCTCCAAACGAAAAACTGTTTTTT.

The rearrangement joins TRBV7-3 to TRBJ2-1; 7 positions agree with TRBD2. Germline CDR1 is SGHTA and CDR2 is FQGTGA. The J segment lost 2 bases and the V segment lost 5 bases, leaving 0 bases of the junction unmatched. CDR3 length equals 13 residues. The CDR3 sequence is CASSRGAYNEQFF. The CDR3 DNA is TGTGCCAGCAGCCGGGGGGCCTACAATGAGCAGTTCTTC.

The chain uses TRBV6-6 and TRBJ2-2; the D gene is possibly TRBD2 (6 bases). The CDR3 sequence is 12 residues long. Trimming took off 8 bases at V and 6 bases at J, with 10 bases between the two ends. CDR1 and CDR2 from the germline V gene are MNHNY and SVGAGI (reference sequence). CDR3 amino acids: CASGGLAGELFF. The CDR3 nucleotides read TGTGCCAGCGGGGGACTCGCCGGGGAGCTGTTTTTT.

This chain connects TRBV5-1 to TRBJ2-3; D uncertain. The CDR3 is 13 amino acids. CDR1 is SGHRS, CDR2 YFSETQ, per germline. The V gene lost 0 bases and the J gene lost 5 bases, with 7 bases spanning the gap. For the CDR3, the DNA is TGCGCCAGCAGCTTGGTTTTTGGAGATACGCAGTATTTT. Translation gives CASSLVFGDTQYF.

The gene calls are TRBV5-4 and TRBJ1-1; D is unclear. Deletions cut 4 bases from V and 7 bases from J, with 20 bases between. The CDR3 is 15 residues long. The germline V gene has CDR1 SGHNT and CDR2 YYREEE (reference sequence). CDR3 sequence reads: CASSLGRTQTREAFF. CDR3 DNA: TGTGCCAGCAGCCTTGGTCGAACCCAAACTCGTGAAGCTTTCTTT.

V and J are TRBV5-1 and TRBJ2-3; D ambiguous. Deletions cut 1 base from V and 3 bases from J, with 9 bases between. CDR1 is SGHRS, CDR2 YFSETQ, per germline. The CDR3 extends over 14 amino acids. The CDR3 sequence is CASSLQAVTDTQYF. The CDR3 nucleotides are TGCGCCAGCAGCTTGCAGGCAGTGACAGATACGCAGTATTTT.

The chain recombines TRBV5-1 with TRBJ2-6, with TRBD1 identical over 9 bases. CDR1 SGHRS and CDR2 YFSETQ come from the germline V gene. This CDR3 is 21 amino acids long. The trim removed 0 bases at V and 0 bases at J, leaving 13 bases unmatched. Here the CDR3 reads CASSLGPNPGQGSSGANVLTF. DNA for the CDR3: TGCGCCAGCAGCTTGGGGCCTAATCCGGGACAGGGAAGCTCTGGGGCCAACGTCCTGACTTTC.

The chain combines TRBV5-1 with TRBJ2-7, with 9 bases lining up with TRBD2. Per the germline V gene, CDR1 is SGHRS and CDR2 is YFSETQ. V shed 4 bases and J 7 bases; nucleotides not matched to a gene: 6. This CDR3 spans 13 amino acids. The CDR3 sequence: CASSAGGSFEQYF. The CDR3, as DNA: TGCGCCAGCAGCGCGGGGGGGAGTTTTGAGCAGTACTTC.

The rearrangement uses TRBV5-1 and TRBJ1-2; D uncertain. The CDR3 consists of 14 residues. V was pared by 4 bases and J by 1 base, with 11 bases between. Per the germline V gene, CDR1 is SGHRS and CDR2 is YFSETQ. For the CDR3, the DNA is TGCGCCAGCAGCGGTAACCAGAATAACTATGGCTACACCTTC. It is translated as CASSGNQNNYGYTF.

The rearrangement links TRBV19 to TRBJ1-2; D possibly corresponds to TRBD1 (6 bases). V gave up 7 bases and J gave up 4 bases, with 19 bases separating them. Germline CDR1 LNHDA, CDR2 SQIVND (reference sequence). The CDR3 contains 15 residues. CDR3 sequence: CASTSGPGQSYGYTF. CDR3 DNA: TGTGCCAGTACCTCCGGCCCGGGACAAAGCTATGGCTACACCTTC.

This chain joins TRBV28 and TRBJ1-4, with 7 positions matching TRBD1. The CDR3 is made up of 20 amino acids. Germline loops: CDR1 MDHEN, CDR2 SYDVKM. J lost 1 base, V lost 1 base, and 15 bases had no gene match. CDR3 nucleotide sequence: TGTGCCAGCAGTTTATACTCATCCTCCAGGGGGGTAGGAACTAATGAAAAACTGTTTTTT. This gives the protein CASSLYSSSRGVGTNEKLFF.

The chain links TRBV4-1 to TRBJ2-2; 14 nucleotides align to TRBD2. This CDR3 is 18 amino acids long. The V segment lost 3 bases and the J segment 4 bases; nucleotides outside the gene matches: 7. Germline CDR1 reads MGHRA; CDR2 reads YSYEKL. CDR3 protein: CASSQGGLAGGSTGELFF. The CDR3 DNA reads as TGCGCCAGCAGCCAGGGCGGACTAGCGGGAGGTAGCACCGGGGAGCTGTTTTTT.